Listed below are T cell receptor beta chains from one sample, sequenced in a study of tumor and adjacent non-tumor tissue in lung cancer. MiXCR, applied by TCRdb to the multiplex PCR reads, yields one record per CDR3 protein. The repertoire holds around 71,000 distinct CDR3 sequences, with roughly 72% as singletons. What was sequenced was lung tumor tissue. The receptors were gathered from a woman aged 40 to 50 with non-small cell lung cancer. Each CDR3 is given with its conserved first and last residue. D genes are given only for firm matches. Not all rows give a size; the values are once, few, many and, for expanded clones, a class.

v_call	d_call	clone_size	j_call	cdr3_nt	cdr3_aa
TRBV11-1	.	.	TRBJ1-2	TGTGCCAGCCGTTTAGGCCAGTCGGCAGATGGCTACACCTTC	CASRLGQSADGYTF
TRBV14	TRBD2	many	TRBJ2-3	TGTGCCAGCAGCTATTATAGCGGGGGGTCCACAGATACGCAGTATTTT	CASSYYSGGSTDTQYF
TRBV11-2	.	once	TRBJ2-5	TGTGCCAGCATCCCCCCGCTGACTATCGGATACCAAGGGACCCAGTACTTC	CASIPPLTIGYQGTQYF
TRBV11-2	.	few	TRBJ2-1	TGTGTCAGTAGCCTCCAACCGCCGAGCTCCTACAATGAGCAGTTCTTC	CVSSLQPPSSYNEQFF
TRBV5-1	TRBD2	few	TRBJ2-2	TGCGCCAGCACCTTTAGCGGGCCGGCCACCGGGGAGCTGTTTTTT	CASTFSGPATGELFF
TRBV12-3/TRBV12-4	TRBD1	.	TRBJ1-1	TGTGCCAGCAGGGCAGGGGGCGGGGGTCGTAAAGCTTCCTTT	CASRAGGGGRKASF
TRBV7-9	.	many	TRBJ2-7	TGTGCCTTCGACACCGGGGACCCGGACGAGCAGTACTTC	CAFDTGDPDEQYF
TRBV6-1	.	.	TRBJ2-7	TGTGCCAGCAGTGAAAAATCCCCCAGGGGCTACAAGCAATACTTC	CASSEKSPRGYKQYF
TRBV14	.	many	TRBJ1-4	TGTGCCAGTACCTGCCGGGACGAGGGCCCAACTAATGAAAAACTGTTTTTT	CASTCRDEGPTNEKLFF
TRBV11-2	TRBD1	.	TRBJ1-1	TGTGCCAGCGGCTTACAGGGGACGCTGGCTTTCTTT	CASGLQGTLAFF
TRBV28	.	.	TRBJ1-1	TGTGCCAGCAGTCCGACGCGAGGTAAAGTCTTCTTT	CASSPTRGKVFF
TRBV11-1	TRBD2	.	TRBJ2-5	TGTGCCAGCAGCTTAGCGAGCCTAGCGGGGGTAGAGACCCAGTGCTTT	CASSLASLAGVETQCF
TRBV29-1	.	.	TRBJ2-1	TGCAGCGTGGTAGGCGGGATTAGCGCTCTGCACAATGAGCAGTTCTTC	CSVVGGISALHNEQFF
TRBV6-2/TRBV6-3	.	.	TRBJ2-3	TGTGCCAGCTGTTACTTAGGGTATAGCAATCAGCCCCAGTATTTT	CASCYLGYSNQPQYF